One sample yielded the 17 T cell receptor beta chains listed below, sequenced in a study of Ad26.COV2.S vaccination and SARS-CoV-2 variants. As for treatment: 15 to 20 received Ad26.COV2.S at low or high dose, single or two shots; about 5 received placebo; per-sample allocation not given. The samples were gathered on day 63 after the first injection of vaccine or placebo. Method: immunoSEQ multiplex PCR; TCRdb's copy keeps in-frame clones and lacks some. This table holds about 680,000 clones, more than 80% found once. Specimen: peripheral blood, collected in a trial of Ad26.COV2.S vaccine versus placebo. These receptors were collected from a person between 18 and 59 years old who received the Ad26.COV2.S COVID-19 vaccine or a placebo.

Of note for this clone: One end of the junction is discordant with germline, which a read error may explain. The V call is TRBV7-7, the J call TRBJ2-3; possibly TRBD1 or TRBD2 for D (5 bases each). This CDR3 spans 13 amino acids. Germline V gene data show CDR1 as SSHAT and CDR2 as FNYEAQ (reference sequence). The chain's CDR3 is CASSLGAGDTQYF. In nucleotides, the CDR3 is TGTGCTAGCAGCTTAGGGGCGGGAGATACGCAGTATTTT.

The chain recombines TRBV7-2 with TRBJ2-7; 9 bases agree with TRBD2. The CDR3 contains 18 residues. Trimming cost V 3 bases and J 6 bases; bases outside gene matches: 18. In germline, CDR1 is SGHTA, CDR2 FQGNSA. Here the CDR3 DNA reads TGTGCCAGCAGCTTCCTTAGCGGGAGTTTAGGGAGGAATAGCGAGCAGTACTTC. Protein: CASSFLSGSLGRNSEQYF. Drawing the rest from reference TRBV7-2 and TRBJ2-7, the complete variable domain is GAGVSQSPSNKVTEKGKDVELRCDPISGHTALYWYRQSLGQGLEFLIYFQGNSAPDKSGLPSDRFSAERTGGSVSTLTIQRTQQEDSAVYLCASSFLSGSLGRNSEQYFGPGTRLTVT.

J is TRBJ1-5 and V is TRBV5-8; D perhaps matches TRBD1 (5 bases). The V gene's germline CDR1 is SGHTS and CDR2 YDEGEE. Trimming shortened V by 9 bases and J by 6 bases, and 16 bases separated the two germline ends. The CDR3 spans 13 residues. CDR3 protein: CAIDKGSGQPQHF. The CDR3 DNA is TGTGCCATCGATAAGGGGTCGGGTCAGCCCCAGCATTTT.

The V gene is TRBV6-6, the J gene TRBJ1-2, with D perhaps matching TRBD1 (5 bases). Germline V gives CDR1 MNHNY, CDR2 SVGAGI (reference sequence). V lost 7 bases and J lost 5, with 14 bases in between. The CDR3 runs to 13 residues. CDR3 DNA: TGTGCCAGCATCGGCCGGGACGATTATGGCTACACCTTC. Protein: CASIGRDDYGYTF.

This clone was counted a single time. In nucleotides, the CDR3 is TGTGCCAGTAGTTCAACAGGGTATTCACCCTATAATTCACCCCTCCACTTT. This codes for CASSSTGYSPYNSPLHF. The V and J genes are TRBV19 and TRBJ1-6; perhaps TRBD1 as D (6 bases). The CDR3 has 17 amino acids. Trimming cost V 5 bases and J 2 bases, with 16 bases left between them. The germline V gene has CDR1 LNHDA and CDR2 SQIVND (reference sequence).

In DNA, the CDR3 is TGTGCCAGTGGGGCCCCCAAGGGAAAGAACACTGAAGCTTTCTTT. Translation: CASGAPKGKNTEAFF. The chain joins TRBV19 to TRBJ1-1; TRBD1 is a possible D gene (5 bases). CDR3 length: 15 amino acids. V lost 8 bases, J lost 1 base, and 17 bases lay in between. Germline CDR1 is LNHDA and CDR2 is SQIVND (reference sequence).

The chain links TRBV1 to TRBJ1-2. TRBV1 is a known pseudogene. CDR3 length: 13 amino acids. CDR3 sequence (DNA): TGCACCAGCAGCCGCGATCGCCGCTATGGCTACACCTTC. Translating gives CTSSRDRRYGYTF.

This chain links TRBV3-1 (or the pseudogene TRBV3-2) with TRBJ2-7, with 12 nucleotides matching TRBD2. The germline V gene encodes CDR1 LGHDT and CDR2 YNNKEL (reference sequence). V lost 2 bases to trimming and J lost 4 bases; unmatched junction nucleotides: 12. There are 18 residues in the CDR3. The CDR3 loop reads CASSQPPPTSGSTYEQYF. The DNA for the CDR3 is TGTGCCAGCAGCCAACCACCCCCGACTAGCGGGAGTACGTACGAGCAGTACTTC.

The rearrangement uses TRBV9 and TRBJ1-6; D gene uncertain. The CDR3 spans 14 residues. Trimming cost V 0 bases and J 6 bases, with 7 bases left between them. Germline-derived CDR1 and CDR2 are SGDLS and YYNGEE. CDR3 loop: CASSVGQFNSPLHF. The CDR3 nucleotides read TGTGCCAGCAGCGTAGGGCAGTTTAATTCACCCCTCCACTTT.

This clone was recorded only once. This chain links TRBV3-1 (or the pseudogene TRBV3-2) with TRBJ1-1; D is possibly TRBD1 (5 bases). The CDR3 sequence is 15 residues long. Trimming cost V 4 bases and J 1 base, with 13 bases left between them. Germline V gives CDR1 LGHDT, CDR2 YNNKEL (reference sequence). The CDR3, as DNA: TGTGCCAGCAGCCCCGGGACCAGACCGAACACTGAAGCTTTCTTT. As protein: CASSPGTRPNTEAFF.

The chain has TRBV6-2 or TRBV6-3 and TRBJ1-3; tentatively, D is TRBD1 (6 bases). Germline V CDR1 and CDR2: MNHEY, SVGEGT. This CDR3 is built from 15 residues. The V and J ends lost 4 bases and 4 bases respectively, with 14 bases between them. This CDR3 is CASSSDRDTGNTIYF. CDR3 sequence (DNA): TGTGCCAGCAGTTCAGACCGGGACACGGGAAACACCATATATTTT.

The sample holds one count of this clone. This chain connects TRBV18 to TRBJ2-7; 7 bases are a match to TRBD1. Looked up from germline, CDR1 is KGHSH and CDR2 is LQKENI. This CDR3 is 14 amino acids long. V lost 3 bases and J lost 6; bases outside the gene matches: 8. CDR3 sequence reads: CASSPGRGLSEQYF. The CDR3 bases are TGTGCCAGCTCACCGGGAAGGGGGCTAAGCGAGCAGTACTTC.

CDR3 loop: CASSYSGQGKGIQYF. The CDR3 DNA is TGTGCCAGCAGTTACTCCGGACAGGGCAAAGGCATTCAGTACTTC. V usage is TRBV6-5 and J usage is TRBJ2-4; 8 positions match TRBD1. Germline values: CDR1 MNHEY, CDR2 SVGAGI. The CDR3 contains 15 residues. V trimming: 0 bases; J trimming: 9 bases; junction bases outside the gene matches: 7.

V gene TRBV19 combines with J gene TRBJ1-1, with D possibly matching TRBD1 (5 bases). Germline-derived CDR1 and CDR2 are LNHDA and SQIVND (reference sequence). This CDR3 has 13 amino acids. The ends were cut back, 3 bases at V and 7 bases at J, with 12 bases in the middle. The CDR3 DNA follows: TGTGCCAGTAGTATCCCAGGGTCGGGTGAAGCTTTCTTT. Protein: CASSIPGSGEAFF. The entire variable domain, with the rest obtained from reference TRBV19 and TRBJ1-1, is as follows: DGGITQSPKYLFRKEGQNVTLSCEQNLNHDAMYWYRQDPGQGLRLIYYSQIVNDFQKGDIAEGYSVSREKKESFPLTVTSAQKNPTAFYLCASSIPGSGEAFFGQGTRLTVV.

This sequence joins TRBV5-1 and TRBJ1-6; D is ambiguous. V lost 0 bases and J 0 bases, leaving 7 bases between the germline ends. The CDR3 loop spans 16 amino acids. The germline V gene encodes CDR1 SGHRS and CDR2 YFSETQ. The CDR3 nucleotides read TGCGCCAGCAGCTTGGAACGGAGCTCCTATAATTCACCCCTCCACTTT. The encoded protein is CASSLERSSYNSPLHF.

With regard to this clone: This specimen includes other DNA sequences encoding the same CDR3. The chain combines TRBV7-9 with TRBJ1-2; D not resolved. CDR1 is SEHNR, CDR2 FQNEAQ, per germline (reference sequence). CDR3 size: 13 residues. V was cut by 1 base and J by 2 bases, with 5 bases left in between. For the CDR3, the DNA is TGTGCCAGCAGCTTAGTAGGAAACTATGGCTACACCTTC. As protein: CASSLVGNYGYTF. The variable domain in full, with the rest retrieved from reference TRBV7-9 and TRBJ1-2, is DTGVSQNPRHKITKRGQNVTFRCDPISEHNRLYWYRQTLGQGPEFLTYFQNEAQLEKSRLLSDRFSAERPKGSFSTLEIQRTEQGDSAMYLCASSLVGNYGYTFGSGTRLTVV.

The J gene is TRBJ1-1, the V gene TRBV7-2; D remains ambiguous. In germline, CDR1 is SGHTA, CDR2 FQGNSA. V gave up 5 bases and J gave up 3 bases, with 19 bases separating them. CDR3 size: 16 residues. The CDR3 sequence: CASSRAPTWRDTEAFF. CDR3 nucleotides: TGTGCCAGCAGCCGGGCCCCCACATGGAGGGACACTGAAGCTTTCTTT.